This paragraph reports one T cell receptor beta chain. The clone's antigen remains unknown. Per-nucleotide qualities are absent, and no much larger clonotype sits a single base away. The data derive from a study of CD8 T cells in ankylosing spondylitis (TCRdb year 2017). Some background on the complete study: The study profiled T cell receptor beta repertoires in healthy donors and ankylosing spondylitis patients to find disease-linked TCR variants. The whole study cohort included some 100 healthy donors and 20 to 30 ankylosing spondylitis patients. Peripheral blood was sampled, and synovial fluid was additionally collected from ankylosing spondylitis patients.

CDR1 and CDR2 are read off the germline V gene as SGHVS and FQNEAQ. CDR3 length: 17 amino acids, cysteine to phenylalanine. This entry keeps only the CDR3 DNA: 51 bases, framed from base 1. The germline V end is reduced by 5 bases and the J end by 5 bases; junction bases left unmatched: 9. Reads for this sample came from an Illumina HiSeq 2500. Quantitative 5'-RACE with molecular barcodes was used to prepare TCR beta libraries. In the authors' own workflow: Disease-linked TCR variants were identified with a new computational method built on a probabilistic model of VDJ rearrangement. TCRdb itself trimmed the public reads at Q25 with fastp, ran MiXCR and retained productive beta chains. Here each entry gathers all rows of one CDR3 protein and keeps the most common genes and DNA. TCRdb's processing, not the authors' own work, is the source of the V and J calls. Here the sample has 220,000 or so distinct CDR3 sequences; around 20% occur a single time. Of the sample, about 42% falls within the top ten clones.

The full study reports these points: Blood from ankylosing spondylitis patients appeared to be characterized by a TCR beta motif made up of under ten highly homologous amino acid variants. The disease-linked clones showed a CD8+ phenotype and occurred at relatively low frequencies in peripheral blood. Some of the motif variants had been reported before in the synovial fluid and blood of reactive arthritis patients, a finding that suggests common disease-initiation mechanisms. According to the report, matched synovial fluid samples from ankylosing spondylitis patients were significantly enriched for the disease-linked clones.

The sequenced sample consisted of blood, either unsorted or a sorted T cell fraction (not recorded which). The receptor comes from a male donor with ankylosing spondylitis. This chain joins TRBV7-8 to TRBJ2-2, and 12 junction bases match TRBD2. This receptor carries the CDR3 CASSQTSGSPGTGELFF. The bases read TGTGCCAGCAGCCAGACTAGCGGGAGCCCCGGGACCGGGGAGCTGTTTTTT.